A selection of T cell receptor beta chains follows, all from one sample in a study of cytomegalovirus exposure and HLA in healthy donors. Profiling relied on immunoSEQ multiplex PCR, and the TCRdb table lists in-frame clones only, not all of them. Of 120,000 or so clones detected, over 70% appear once; the ten largest clones hold 7.5% to 9.5%. The specimen sequenced was PBMCs. The receptor source for this set is a woman aged 45 to 65 in good health and CMV-seropositive. Both conserved end residues are part of each CDR3. The order of the fields is CDR3 protein, V gene, clone size, D gene, J gene. The D gene is left open where the match is weak. Clone size appears in some rows only: once, few, many, or a class for an expanded clone.

CASSEGRVGGSSPLHF | TRBV4-3 | few | . | TRBJ1-6
CASSYSLAGGLTQYF | TRBV6-5 | . | TRBD2 | TRBJ2-3
CASSQDGTTRLQETQYF | TRBV4-1 | . | . | TRBJ2-5
CASGARREGNTIYF | TRBV11-3 | . | . | TRBJ1-3
CASRLESHEQYF | TRBV2 | . | . | TRBJ2-7
CASTTGGADSPLHF | TRBV18 | . | TRBD1 | TRBJ1-6
CASSSDWTFGETQYF | TRBV6-5 | . | . | TRBJ2-5
CASSSGLAGGGELFF | TRBV5-1 | . | TRBD2 | TRBJ2-2
CATSRDWNSGTEAFF | TRBV15 | few | . | TRBJ1-1
CASSLYARVNTEAFF | TRBV27 | . | . | TRBJ1-1
CASNPAGAGQETQYF | TRBV6-1 | . | TRBD2 | TRBJ2-5
CASSDRTASSTDTQYF | TRBV6-1 | . | . | TRBJ2-3
CASYLQGVRETQYF | TRBV6-1 | . | TRBD1 | TRBJ2-5
CASSFGRETQYF | TRBV5-6 | . | TRBD2 | TRBJ2-5
CATTGGEGTEAFF | TRBV10-3 | few | TRBD1 | TRBJ1-1
CASGPGLAGGTTDTQYF | TRBV11-3 | few | TRBD2 | TRBJ2-3
CASSFRDRVGPQHF | TRBV7-8 | . | TRBD1 | TRBJ1-5
CASSVGTGGDGGYTF | TRBV9 | . | TRBD1 | TRBJ1-2
CASSYRTATDTQYF | TRBV6-5 | . | . | TRBJ2-3
CASSYRSGNEQFF | TRBV6-5 | . | . | TRBJ2-1
CASSPRWQEGETQYF | TRBV18 | few | . | TRBJ2-5
CASSLQSQGARYGYTF | TRBV7-2 | few | TRBD1 | TRBJ1-2
CASSYSPGQGDF | TRBV6-6 | few | TRBD1 | TRBJ2-7
CASSLDRPSTDTQYF | TRBV5-4 | . | . | TRBJ2-3
CASSEKSSGANVLTF | TRBV2 | once | . | TRBJ2-6
CATSRDRQAVLYEQYF | TRBV15 | few | . | TRBJ2-7
CASSVTGGNYGYTF | TRBV9 | . | TRBD1 | TRBJ1-2
CASSAAGFWYNEQFF | TRBV19 | . | . | TRBJ2-1
CASSHREAKNIQYF | TRBV4-2 | . | . | TRBJ2-4
CASSPPGTYGYTF | TRBV7-2 | . | . | TRBJ1-2
CAWSVSWDRAMRQPQHF | TRBV30 | . | TRBD1 | TRBJ1-5
CASSLGQGVEKLFF | TRBV7-8 | few | TRBD1 | TRBJ1-4
CASSPPGGSDGYTF | TRBV18 | . | . | TRBJ1-2
CASSLVAYEDNTEAFF | TRBV7-2 | . | . | TRBJ1-1
CASSSVYEQYF | TRBV7-2 | . | . | TRBJ2-7
CASSESSRGYNEQFF | TRBV10-2 | . | . | TRBJ2-1
CASSPAPGTPVEAFF | TRBV18 | once | . | TRBJ1-1
CATRQGANTEAFF | TRBV10-2 | . | TRBD1 | TRBJ1-1
CASNTGRGYTEAFF | TRBV2 | . | . | TRBJ1-1
CASSEAGQQQETQYF | TRBV6-1 | . | . | TRBJ2-5
CASSRPQGSGNTIYF | TRBV27 | once | . | TRBJ1-3
CASSLSGGGSTDTQYF | TRBV5-1 | few | TRBD2 | TRBJ2-3
CASRAPRVLNTEAFF | TRBV19 | . | . | TRBJ1-1
CASSVGGAGEQYF | TRBV9 | . | . | TRBJ2-7
CASSSLRAGGPGDTEAFF | TRBV5-1 | once | . | TRBJ1-1
CASFSPGQGRDEQYF | TRBV2 | . | TRBD1 | TRBJ2-7
CASSPKRTGDPTDTIYF | TRBV4-2 | few | TRBD1 | TRBJ1-3
CASRPGQGFRGYTF | TRBV27 | . | TRBD1 | TRBJ1-2
CASSQEGTGFTEAFF | TRBV4-3 | few | TRBD1 | TRBJ1-1
CASSQRARGGAGEQYF | TRBV4-2 | . | TRBD2 | TRBJ2-7
CASSLVPGQGAYEQYF | TRBV5-1 | . | TRBD1 | TRBJ2-7
CASSSSQGARTEAFF | TRBV5-6 | . | TRBD1 | TRBJ1-1
CASSVVPWKAGGTETQYF | TRBV9 | . | TRBD2 | TRBJ2-5
CSVEGGGRNHMNTEAFF | TRBV29-1 | once | . | TRBJ1-1
CASSVDRLSGNTIYF | TRBV7-2 | . | TRBD1 | TRBJ1-3
CSVDTGANVLTF | TRBV29-1 | . | . | TRBJ2-6
CAWSVRGGETQYF | TRBV30 | once | . | TRBJ2-5
CASSPGTGLTDTQYF | TRBV7-7 | . | TRBD1 | TRBJ2-3